This TCR beta chain appears in the sequencing data of a study of cytomegalovirus exposure and HLA in healthy donors. About the study: Researchers found that about four fifths of just under 400 genotyped donors fell within the Caucasian-associated ancestry cluster.

The study's findings and limits: Later analysis associated a missense DCLRE1C variant with TCR beta V- and J-gene trimming. Researchers reportedly found TCR beta sequences accurately predicted most subjects' HLA-A and HLA-B alleles.

PCR involved 60 Vbeta and 13 Jbeta primers. Only in-frame clones appear in the TCRdb table, and some are missing; sequencing was by immunoSEQ multiplex PCR. The repertoire holds 200,000 to 250,000 clones, 82% seen once, with about 2.5% in the top ten. The study sampled nominally healthy donors, though unrecorded immune exposures were likely. About this clone: As yet, its antigen is unknown.

The CDR3 is 13 amino acids. The germline V gene encodes CDR1 MDHEN and CDR2 SYDVKM. This TCR derives from a middle-aged woman in good health and CMV-seronegative. The rearrangement joins TRBV28 to TRBJ1-2; 8 positions match TRBD1. The sequenced sample consisted of PBMCs. CDR3 in amino acids: CSAGQGNFYGYTF. The CDR3 DNA reads TGTTCGGCCGGACAGGGAAACTTCTATGGCTACACCTTC.